A selection of T cell receptor beta chains follows, all from one sample in a study of glioma-infiltrating T cells. TCRdb re-derived calls from the multiplex PCR reads in MiXCR, one entry per CDR3 protein. The repertoire holds around 350,000 distinct CDR3 sequences, with less than 50% as singletons. The sample comprised glioma tissue, nonneoplastic brain tissue, or PBMCs (not recorded which). The origin of the receptors is a human donor with low-grade glioma or glioblastoma, undergoing nonglioma brain surgery, or in good health (not recorded which). Both conserved end residues are part of each CDR3. A D gene is named only where the DNA matches it firmly. Clone size is given for some rows only: seen once, a few or many times, or a class if the clone is expanded.

>.|.|TRBV27|TRBJ2-1
CASSYGHRSPAFF
TGTGCCAGCAGTTATGGCCACCGTAGCCCTGCGTTCTTC
>many|TRBD1|TRBV27|TRBJ2-2
CASSFLQGQRYSNTGELFF
TGTGCCAGCAGTTTTCTTCAGGGACAGAGGTACTCGAACACCGGGGAGCTGTTTTTT
>few|.|TRBV3-1|TRBJ1-2
CASSAAVSYGYTF
TGTGCCAGCAGCGCGGCAGTCTCTTATGGCTACACCTTC
>.|TRBD1|TRBV6-1|TRBJ1-2
CASSFVGQDYGYTF
TGTGCCAGCAGTTTTGTGGGACAGGACTATGGCTACACCTTC
>many|.|TRBV28|TRBJ2-1
CASSLLNNEQFF
TGTGCCAGCAGTCTGCTAAACAATGAGCAGTTCTTC
>many|.|TRBV28|TRBJ2-7
CASSLMRTVVSYEQYF
TGTGCCAGCAGTTTAATGAGGACAGTAGTCTCCTACGAGCAGTACTTC
>many|TRBD1|TRBV6-2/TRBV6-3|TRBJ2-1
CASSFRPGQGSYEQFF
TGTGCCAGCAGTTTTCGGCCGGGACAGGGGAGCTATGAGCAGTTCTTC
>.|.|TRBV5-4|TRBJ2-5
CASSPDPRFGQYF
TGTGCCAGCAGCCCGGACCCCCGTTTCGGCCAGTACTTC
>.|.|TRBV18|TRBJ2-7
CASSPKQDYEQYF
TGTGCCAGCTCACCGAAGCAGGATTACGAGCAGTACTTC
>many|TRBD1|TRBV19|TRBJ1-5
CASSTTGGDSPQHF
TGTGCCAGTAGCACTACAGGGGGCGATTCTCCCCAGCATTTT
>.|.|TRBV29-1|TRBJ1-1
CSGRDTMNTEAFF
TGCAGCGGCCGGGACACGATGAACACTGAAGCTTTCTTT
>few|.|TRBV4-1|TRBJ1-6
CASSQGDLYNSPLHF
TGCGCCAGCAGCCAAGGGGACCTCTATAATTCACCCCTCCACTTT
>.|TRBD2|TRBV7-6|TRBJ2-1
CASRRSSGSSYNEQFF
TGCGCCAGCAGGAGATCTAGCGGGAGCTCCTACAATGAGCAGTTCTTC
>once|.|TRBV19|TRBJ2-6
CASSTGGGTGANVLTF
TGTGCCAGTAGTACCGGGGGCGGGACTGGGGCCAACGTCCTGACTTTC
>many|.|TRBV27|TRBJ2-3
CASRVGQSGDTQYF
TGTGCCAGCAGGGTCGGACAGTCGGGAGATACGCAGTATTTT
>.|.|TRBV5-1|TRBJ2-5
CASSIIQGPPETQYF
TGCGCCAGCAGCATCATACAGGGCCCCCCAGAGACCCAGTACTTC
>few|TRBD1|TRBV18|TRBJ2-1
CASSPPVTGGNEQFF
TGTGCCAGCTCACCACCGGTCACAGGGGGTAATGAGCAGTTCTTC
>.|.|TRBV20-1|TRBJ2-3
CSPLPRPVGTDTQYF
TGCAGTCCTCTTCCCCGCCCGGTTGGCACAGATACGCAGTATTTT
>many|TRBD2|TRBV6-1|TRBJ2-7
CASSTLAGASYEQYF
TGTGCCAGCAGCACACTAGCGGGGGCATCCTACGAGCAGTACTTC
>many|TRBD2|TRBV27|TRBJ2-7
CASSLAGVPYEQYF
TGTGCCAGCAGCTTAGCGGGAGTACCCTACGAGCAGTACTTC
>few|.|TRBV24-1|TRBJ2-2
CASSYDSLVSTGELFF
TGTGCCAGCAGTTACGACAGCTTAGTGTCCACCGGGGAGCTGTTTTTT
>.|.|TRBV7-2|TRBJ2-6
CASSTTVGGANVLTF
TGTGCCAGCAGCACGACTGTGGGGGGGGCCAACGTCCTGACTTTC
>few|TRBD2|TRBV6-2/TRBV6-3|TRBJ2-5
CASSYSRLAGGRGQETQYF
TGTGCCAGCAGTTACTCGAGGTTAGCGGGAGGAAGGGGACAAGAGACCCAGTACTTC
>.|.|TRBV18|TRBJ1-4
CASSRVQEDEKLFF
TGTGCCAGCTCACGGGTACAGGAAGATGAAAAACTGTTTTTT
>.|TRBD2|TRBV7-2|TRBJ2-3
CASSWRLAGGRGTDTQYF
TGTGCCAGCAGCTGGAGACTAGCGGGAGGGCGGGGCACAGATACGCAGTATTTT
>.|.|TRBV2|TRBJ2-7
CASSEDRRYEQYF
TGTGCCAGCAGCGAAGACAGGCGCTACGAGCAGTACTTC
>.|TRBD1|TRBV20-1|TRBJ1-5
CSALRGRRGQPQHF
TGCAGTGCTCTCAGGGGGCGCCGGGGACAGCCCCAGCATTTT
>.|TRBD1|TRBV2|TRBJ2-7
CASSDLGGQGYEQYF
TGTGCCAGCAGTGATCTTGGGGGACAGGGCTACGAGCAGTACTTC
>.|.|TRBV29-1|TRBJ2-1
CSVEGIGINEQFF
TGCAGCGTTGAGGGAATCGGCATCAATGAGCAGTTCTTC
>few|TRBD2|TRBV10-3|TRBJ2-3
CATTHAATLAGGPQSTDTQYF
TGTGCCACCACGCATGCCGCAACTCTAGCGGGAGGGCCCCAAAGCACAGATACGCAGTATTTT
>.|.|TRBV28|TRBJ2-3
CASSSRYSTDTQYF
TGTGCCAGCAGTTCCCGGTACAGCACAGATACGCAGTATTTT
>.|.|TRBV19|TRBJ2-4
CASRSGTANIQYF
TGTGCCAGTAGGTCAGGGACCGCCAACATTCAGTACTTC
>.|.|TRBV5-1|TRBJ2-1
CASSPGATSYNEQFF
TGCGCCAGCAGCCCCGGAGCGACGTCCTACAATGAGCAGTTCTTC
>many|.|TRBV27|TRBJ2-5
CASSAGSKGETQYF
TGTGCCAGCAGTGCGGGATCGAAGGGGGAGACCCAGTACTTC
>.|TRBD2|TRBV7-8|TRBJ2-2
CASSLVGGGSVGELFF
TGTGCCAGCAGCTTAGTCGGGGGGGGGTCAGTCGGGGAGCTGTTTTTT
>few|.|TRBV27|TRBJ2-7
CASSLSPVHPPTGEQYF
TGTGCCAGCAGTTTATCTCCGGTCCATCCACCTACGGGAGAGCAGTACTTC
>.|TRBD2|TRBV28|TRBJ2-1
CASTPGIAGGEQFF
TGTGCCAGCACCCCCGGAATAGCGGGAGGTGAGCAGTTCTTC
>once|TRBD2|TRBV11-1|TRBJ2-7
CASSLFRTSGSWYEQYF
TGTGCCAGCAGCTTATTCCGGACTAGCGGGAGTTGGTACGAGCAGTACTTC
>.|TRBD1|TRBV4-1|TRBJ1-1
CASSQDTGGTEAFF
TGCGCCAGCAGCCAAGATACAGGGGGCACTGAAGCTTTCTTT
>.|TRBD2|TRBV7-2|TRBJ2-7
CASSYSLAGFPPSYYEQYF
TGTGCCAGCAGCTACAGTCTAGCGGGGTTCCCCCCCTCCTACTACGAGCAGTACTTC
>.|.|TRBV2|TRBJ1-6
CASVIEGNSPLHF
TGTGCCAGTGTGATAGAAGGGAATTCACCCCTCCACTTT
>many|.|TRBV28|TRBJ2-7
CATRAYEQYF
TGTGCCACCCGGGCCTACGAGCAGTACTTC
>.|TRBD2|TRBV12-3/TRBV12-4|TRBJ2-1
CASRPGLAGAEQFF
TGTGCCAGCAGACCGGGACTAGCGGGAGCCGAGCAGTTCTTC
>.|TRBD1|TRBV28|TRBJ2-7
CASRGDRGRGWPTYEQYF
TGTGCCAGCCGTGGAGACAGGGGAAGAGGTTGGCCAACCTACGAGCAGTACTTC
>few|TRBD2|TRBV12-3/TRBV12-4|TRBJ2-1
CASERRGRGYNEQFF
TGTGCCAGCGAGAGACGGGGGAGGGGTTACAATGAGCAGTTCTTC
>.|.|TRBV18|TRBJ1-1
CASSPGTLEAFF
TGTGCCAGCTCCCCCGGGACTTTGGAAGCTTTCTTT
>many|TRBD1|TRBV20-1|TRBJ1-3
CSARPTGVGNTIYF
TGCAGTGCTAGGCCCACAGGGGTCGGAAACACCATATATTTT
>many|.|TRBV27|TRBJ2-3
CASSSRTPYTDTQYF
TGTGCCAGCAGTTCCCGGACACCCTACACAGATACGCAGTATTTT
>.|TRBD2|TRBV6-6|TRBJ2-1
CASSYPGTSGSPSYNEQFF
TGTGCCAGCAGTTACCCCGGGACTAGCGGGAGTCCGTCCTACAATGAGCAGTTCTTC